The 20 T cell receptor beta chains reported below all come from one sample, sequenced in a study of T cells in Graves' hyperthyroidism and ophthalmopathy. The source material, RNA transcripts, was used to amplify TCR beta CDR3 regions. With the HTBI primer set, the TCR CDR3 went through a first round of RT-PCR. TCRdb independently ran MiXCR on the multiplex PCR reads; one entry per CDR3 protein. The sample holds more than 500,000 distinct CDR3 sequences, roughly 15% seen once. Specimen: blood. All receptors derive from a woman in her twenties or thirties with Graves' ophthalmopathy.

This clonotype was detected many times. The CDR3 region is CASSLEGQSTDTQYF. The CDR3 bases are TGCGCCAGCAGCTTGGAGGGACAGTCCACAGATACGCAGTATTTT. This rearrangement joins TRBV5-1 to TRBJ2-3; 7 bases map to TRBD1. With V trimmed by 0 bases and J by 2 bases, 3 bases remained unmatched. The germline gives CDR1 SGHRS, CDR2 YFSETQ. CDR3 length: 15 residues.

The chain employs TRBV4-1 and TRBJ2-3; D is unresolved. The CDR3 spans 13 residues. Germline V gives CDR1 MGHRA, CDR2 YSYEKL. Trimming left V 4 bases short and J 7 bases short, with 12 bases between. The chain's CDR3 is CASSRRLANTQYF. The CDR3 DNA reads as TGCGCCAGCAGCCGACGTCTCGCTAATACGCAGTATTTT.

This clonotype was recorded many times. V gene TRBV7-6 combines with J gene TRBJ2-1; the D gene is possibly TRBD1 (5 bases). This CDR3 region has 13 residues. CDR1 and CDR2 (germline): SGHVS, FNYEAQ. V was cut by 5 bases and J by 6 bases, with 11 bases left in between. CDR3 nucleotides: TGTGCCAGCAGCCTTCCGGACACCAATGAGCAGTTCTTC. Translation: CASSLPDTNEQFF.

About this clonotype itself: Relative to the germline gene, one junction end is altered; a read error may explain this. The chain uses TRBV7-2 and TRBJ2-1; 8 bases agree with TRBD2. The CDR3 covers 15 residues. The germline CDR1 and CDR2 sequences are SGHTA and FQGNSA. The CDR3 DNA reads as TGTGCCAGCAGCCCGGGGGGGGGCCGTACCAATGAGCAGTCCTTC. Amino acid sequence: CASSPGGGRTNEQSF.

The chain links TRBV12-3 or TRBV12-4 to TRBJ2-6, with TRBD1 matching over 7 bases. The J segment lost 0 bases and the V segment lost 5 bases, leaving 7 bases of the junction unmatched. The CDR3 spans 17 residues. The CDR3 spells CASSRTGTSSGANVLTF. In nucleotides, the CDR3 is TGTGCCAGCAGTAGGACAGGTACGAGCTCTGGGGCCAACGTCCTGACTTTC.

The V gene is TRBV28, the J gene TRBJ2-2, with 7 positions matching TRBD2. V shed 3 bases, J shed 6 bases, and the junction held 7 bases outside the gene matches. Per germline, CDR1 MDHEN and CDR2 SYDVKM. CDR3 length: 15 amino acids. The CDR3 DNA reads as TGTGCCAGCAGTTTTGAGGTGGGGGGGTCCGGGGAGCTGTTTTTT. It codes for CASSFEVGGSGELFF.

The V gene is TRBV6-2 or TRBV6-3, the J gene TRBJ2-2; possible D gene TRBD1, 5 bases. V gave up 7 bases and J gave up 2 bases, with 8 bases separating them. Germline assignment: CDR1 MNHEY and CDR2 SVGEGT. This CDR3 spans 13 amino acids. Here the CDR3 DNA reads TGTGCCAGCACCGGACATAACACCGGGGAGCTGTTTTTT. Translated, it gives CASTGHNTGELFF.

This clonotype was seen many times. The chain is built from TRBV11-2 and TRBJ2-3, with TRBD1 matching over 8 bases. The CDR3 spans 14 residues. V gave up 3 bases and J gave up 4 bases; unmatched junction bases: 3. Germline CDR1 reads SGHAT; CDR2 reads FQNNGV. DNA of the CDR3: TGTGCCAGCAGCTTGGGGACAGGAGCAGATACGCAGTATTTT. It translates to CASSLGTGADTQYF.

This clonotype came up many times. This sequence joins TRBV7-3 and TRBJ2-3, with D perhaps being TRBD1 or TRBD2 (5 bases each). Germline CDR1 and CDR2: SGHTA and FQGTGA. V was shortened by 5 bases and J by 3 bases, with 15 bases between the two germline ends. The length of the CDR3 is 15 residues. CDR3: CASSPVVGATDTQYF. In DNA form, the CDR3 reads TGTGCCAGCAGCCCCGTGGTCGGGGCAACAGATACGCAGTATTTT.

CDR3 sequence: CASSQSPWTSGSLNEQFF. In DNA form, the CDR3 reads TGTGCCAGCAGCCAAAGCCCTTGGACTAGCGGGAGTTTGAATGAGCAGTTCTTC. The rearrangement uses TRBV3-1 and TRBJ2-1; 13 bases agree with TRBD2. The CDR3 is 18 amino acids. Per the germline V gene, CDR1 is LGHDT and CDR2 is YNNKEL (reference sequence). Germline trimming cut 2 bases from V and 7 bases from J; bases unmatched to any gene: 11.

V usage is TRBV5-1 and J usage is TRBJ2-5; D is ambiguous. V was pared by 4 bases and J by 3 bases, with 13 bases between. This CDR3 has 14 residues. Germline V gives CDR1 SGHRS, CDR2 YFSETQ. CDR3 in amino acids: CASSLNWKKETQYF. CDR3 nucleotides: TGCGCCAGCAGCCTGAACTGGAAAAAAGAGACCCAGTACTTC.

There are many counts of this clonotype. The chain employs TRBV7-8 and TRBJ2-1, with D unclear. Germline CDR1 reads SGHVS; CDR2 reads FQNEAQ. This CDR3 has 16 residues. Trimming cost V 5 bases and J 2 bases, with 16 bases left between them. The CDR3: CASSNPAVWTYNEQFF. CDR3 coding DNA: TGTGCCAGCAGCAACCCCGCCGTTTGGACCTACAATGAGCAGTTCTTC.

This clonotype was picked up many times. The chain uses TRBV5-1 and TRBJ2-2; D is perhaps TRBD1 (5 bases). The CDR3 has 14 residues. Germline-derived CDR1 and CDR2 are SGHRS and YFSETQ. V was pared by 4 bases and J by 4 bases, with 11 bases between. The CDR3 DNA follows: TGCGCCAGCAGCCGCCCCGACAGCACCGGGGAGCTGTTTTTT. This sequence encodes CASSRPDSTGELFF.

V and J are TRBV12-3 or TRBV12-4 and TRBJ1-4; 8 nucleotides align to TRBD1. V shed 5 bases and J 11 bases; nucleotides not matched to a gene: 4. The CDR3 spans 12 residues. The CDR3 reads CASSRQGNKLFF. In nucleotides, the CDR3 is TGTGCCAGCAGTAGACAGGGGAACAAACTGTTTTTT.

The chain employs TRBV5-1 and TRBJ2-1; 12 bases fit TRBD2. The CDR3 is 18 residues long. The junction had 7 bases not matched to a gene; V was cut back by 3 bases and J by 0 bases. Germline CDR1 is SGHRS and CDR2 is YFSETQ. CDR3 region: CASSSARTSGNSYNEQFF. CDR3 coding DNA: TGCGCCAGCAGCTCGGCCCGGACTAGCGGGAACTCCTACAATGAGCAGTTCTTC.

This clonotype came up many times. This chain connects TRBV20-1 to TRBJ1-1, with D unresolved. The CDR3 covers 15 residues. Germline loops: CDR1 DFQATT, CDR2 SNEGSKA (reference sequence). V was trimmed by 1 base and J by 3 bases, leaving 15 bases between them. The DNA of the CDR3 is TGCAGTGCTAGAGCCGTCGAGGGCTGGGACACTGAAGCTTTCTTT. This translates into CSARAVEGWDTEAFF.

This clonotype was seen many times. This sequence joins TRBV7-2 and TRBJ2-7; D could derive from TRBD1 or TRBD2 (5 bases each). Germline CDR1 is SGHTA and CDR2 is FQGNSA. Trimming took 3 bases from V and 0 from J, leaving 12 bases between them. CDR3 length: 15 amino acids. CDR3 DNA: TGTGCCAGCAGCTTGTTCAGGGAGTTCTCCTACGAGCAGTACTTC. Its translation is CASSLFREFSYEQYF.

This clonotype was observed at least ten times. The CDR3 loop reads CASSPLPVIGDTQYF. The DNA of the CDR3 is TGTGCCAGCAGCCCCCTCCCAGTTATCGGAGATACGCAGTATTTT. V usage is TRBV7-3 and J usage is TRBJ2-3; D is unclear. The V and J ends lost 5 bases and 5 bases respectively, with 17 bases between them. Germline V lookup: CDR1 SGHTA, CDR2 FQGTGA. The CDR3 contains 15 residues.

This clonotype appeared many times. CDR3 nucleotide sequence: TGTGCCAGCAGTGATACGACAGGGCGCGAAAAACTGTTTTTT. Amino acid sequence: CASSDTTGREKLFF. The chain has TRBV2 and TRBJ1-4; 7 nucleotides line up with TRBD1. After removal of 3 bases from V and 8 bases from J, the junction contained 6 bases not matched to a gene. The CDR3 is 14 residues long. Germline V gene sequence: CDR1 SNHLY, CDR2 FYNNEI.

This clonotype has ten or more counts. This chain joins TRBV20-1 and TRBJ2-1; 9 positions match TRBD1. Per the germline V gene, CDR1 is DFQATT and CDR2 is SNEGSKA (reference sequence). Trimming took 5 bases from V and 7 from J; bases not matched to a gene: 12. This CDR3 comprises 15 residues. CDR3 DNA sequence: TGCAGTGCTTTCCCACCGGGACAGGGTAGGAATGAGCAGTTCTTC. Protein product: CSAFPPGQGRNEQFF.